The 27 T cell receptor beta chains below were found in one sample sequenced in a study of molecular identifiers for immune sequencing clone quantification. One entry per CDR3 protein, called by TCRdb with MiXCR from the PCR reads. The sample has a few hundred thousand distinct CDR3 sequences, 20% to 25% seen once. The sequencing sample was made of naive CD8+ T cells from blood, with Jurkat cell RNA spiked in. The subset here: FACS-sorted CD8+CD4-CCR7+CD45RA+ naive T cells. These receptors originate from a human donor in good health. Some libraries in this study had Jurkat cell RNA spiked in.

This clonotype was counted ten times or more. The CDR3 DNA reads as TGTGCCTGGAGTGTATCGCAGGGTTACGAGCAGTACTTC. The encoded protein is CAWSVSQGYEQYF. This rearrangement joins TRBV30 to TRBJ2-7; maybe TRBD1 (5 bases). Trimming left V 0 bases short and J 4 bases short, with 10 bases between. Germline loops: CDR1 GTSNPN, CDR2 SVGIG (reference sequence). This CDR3 is built from 13 residues.

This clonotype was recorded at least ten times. The CDR3 DNA follows: TGTGCCAGCAGTGAGGTTATATCGAGCAATCAGCCCCAGCATTTT. Protein: CASSEVISSNQPQHF. The chain links TRBV6-1 to TRBJ1-5; no clear D gene. The CDR3 totals 15 residues. Trimming left V 3 bases short and J 1 base short, with 10 bases between. Germline loops: CDR1 MNHNS, CDR2 SASEGT.

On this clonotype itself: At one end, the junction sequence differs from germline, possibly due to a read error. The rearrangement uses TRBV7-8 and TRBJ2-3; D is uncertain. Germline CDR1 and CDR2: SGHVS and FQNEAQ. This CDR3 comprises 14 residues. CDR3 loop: CASGFLGSTDTQYF. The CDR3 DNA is TGTGCCAGCGGCTTTCTCGGATCCACAGATACGCAGTATTTT.

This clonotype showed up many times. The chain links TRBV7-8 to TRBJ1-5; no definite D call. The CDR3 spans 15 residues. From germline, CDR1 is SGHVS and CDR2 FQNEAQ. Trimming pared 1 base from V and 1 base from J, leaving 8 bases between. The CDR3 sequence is CASSLVGSSNQPQHF. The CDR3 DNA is TGTGCCAGCAGCTTAGTGGGCAGCAGCAATCAGCCCCAGCATTTT. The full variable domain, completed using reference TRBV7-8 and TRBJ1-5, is GAGVSQSPRYKVAKRGQDVALRCDPISGHVSLFWYQQALGQGPEFLTYFQNEAQLDKSGLPSDRFFAERPEGSVSTLKIQRTQQEDSAVYLCASSLVGSSNQPQHFGDGTRLSIL.

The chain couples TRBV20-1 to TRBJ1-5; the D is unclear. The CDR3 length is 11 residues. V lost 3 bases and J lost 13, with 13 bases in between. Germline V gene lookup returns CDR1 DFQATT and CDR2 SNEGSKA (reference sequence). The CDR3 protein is CSARTQRRQHF. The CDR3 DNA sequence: TGCAGTGCTAGGACCCAGCGCAGACAGCATTTT.

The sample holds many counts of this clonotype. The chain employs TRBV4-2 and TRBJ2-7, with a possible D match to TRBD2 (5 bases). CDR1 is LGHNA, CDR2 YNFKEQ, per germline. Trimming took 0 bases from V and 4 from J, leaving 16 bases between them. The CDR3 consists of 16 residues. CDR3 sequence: CASSQDPASSYYEQYF. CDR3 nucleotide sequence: TGTGCCAGCAGCCAAGATCCGGCTAGCTCCTATTACGAGCAGTACTTC.

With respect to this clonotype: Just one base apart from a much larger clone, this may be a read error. The CDR3: CAGSQERSSTDTQYF. The DNA of the CDR3 is TGTGCCGGCAGCCAAGAAAGGTCCAGCACAGATACGCAGTATTTT. This rearrangement joins TRBV14 to TRBJ2-3, with D hard to call. CDR1 SGHDN and CDR2 FVKESK come from the germline V gene. This CDR3 region has 15 residues.

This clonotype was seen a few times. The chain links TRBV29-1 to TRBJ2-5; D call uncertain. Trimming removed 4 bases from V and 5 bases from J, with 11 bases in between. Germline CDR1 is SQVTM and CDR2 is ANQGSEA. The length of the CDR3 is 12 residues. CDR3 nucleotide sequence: TGCAGCGTTGTGGGTGAGGTCGAGACCCAGTACTTC. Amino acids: CSVVGEVETQYF. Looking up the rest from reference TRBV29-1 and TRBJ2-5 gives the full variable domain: SAVISQKPSRDICQRGTSLTIQCQVDSQVTMMFWYRQQPGQSLTLIATANQGSEATYESGFVIDKFPISRPNLTFSTLTVSNMSPEDSSIYLCSVVGEVETQYFGPGTRLLVL.

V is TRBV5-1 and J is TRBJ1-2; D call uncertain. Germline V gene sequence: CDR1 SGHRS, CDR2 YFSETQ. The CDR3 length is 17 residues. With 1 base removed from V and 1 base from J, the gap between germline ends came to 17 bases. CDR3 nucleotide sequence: TGCGCCAGCAGCTTGTTGCCGCGCGAGGTCGGTAACTATGGCTACACCTTC. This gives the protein CASSLLPREVGNYGYTF.

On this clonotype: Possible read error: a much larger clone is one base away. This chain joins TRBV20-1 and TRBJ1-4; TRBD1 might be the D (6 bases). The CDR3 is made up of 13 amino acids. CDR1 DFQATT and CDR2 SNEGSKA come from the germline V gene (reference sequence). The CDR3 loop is CGASQGLNEKLFF. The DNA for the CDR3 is TGCGGTGCTTCACAGGGTTTGAATGAAAAACTGTTTTTT.

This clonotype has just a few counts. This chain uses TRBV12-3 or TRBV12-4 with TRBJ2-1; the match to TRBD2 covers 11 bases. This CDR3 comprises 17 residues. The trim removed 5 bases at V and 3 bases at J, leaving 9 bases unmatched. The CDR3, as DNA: TGTGCCAGCAGTCCCCTACTAGCGGGAGCGGGCTACAATGAGCAGTTCTTC. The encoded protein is CASSPLLAGAGYNEQFF.

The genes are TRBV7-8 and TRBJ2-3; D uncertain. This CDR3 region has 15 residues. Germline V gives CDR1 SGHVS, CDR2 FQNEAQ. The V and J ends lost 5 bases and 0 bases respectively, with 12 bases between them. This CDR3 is CASSREAASTDTQYF. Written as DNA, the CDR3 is TGTGCCAGCAGCCGAGAGGCGGCTAGCACAGATACGCAGTATTTT.

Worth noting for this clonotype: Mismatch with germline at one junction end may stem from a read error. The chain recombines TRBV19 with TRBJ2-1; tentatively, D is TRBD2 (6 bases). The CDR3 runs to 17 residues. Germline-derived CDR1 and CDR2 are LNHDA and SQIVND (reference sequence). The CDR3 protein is CASSPAGGERSYNERFF. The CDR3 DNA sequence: TGTGCCAGTAGTCCCGCAGGCGGGGAGCGGTCCTACAATGAGCGGTTCTTC.

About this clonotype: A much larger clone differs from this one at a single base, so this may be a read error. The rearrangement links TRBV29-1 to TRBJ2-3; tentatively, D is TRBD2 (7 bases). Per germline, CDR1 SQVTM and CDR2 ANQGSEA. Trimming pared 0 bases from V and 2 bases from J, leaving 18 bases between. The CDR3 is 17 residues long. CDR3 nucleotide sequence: TGCAGCGTTGAAGAAGGGGGGGCGGGCCAATTCACAGATACGCAGTATTTT. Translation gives CSVEEGGAGQFTDTQYF.

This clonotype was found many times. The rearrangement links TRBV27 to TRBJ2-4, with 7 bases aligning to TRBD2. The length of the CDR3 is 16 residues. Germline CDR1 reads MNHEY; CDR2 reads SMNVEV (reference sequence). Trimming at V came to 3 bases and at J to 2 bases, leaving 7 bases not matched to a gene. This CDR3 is CASSLGQGGSKNIQYF. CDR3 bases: TGTGCCAGCAGTTTGGGGCAGGGAGGGTCCAAAAACATTCAGTACTTC.

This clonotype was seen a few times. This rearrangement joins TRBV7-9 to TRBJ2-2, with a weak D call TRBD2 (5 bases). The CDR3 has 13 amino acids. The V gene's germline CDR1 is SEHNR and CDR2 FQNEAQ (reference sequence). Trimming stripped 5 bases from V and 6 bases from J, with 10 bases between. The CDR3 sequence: CASSQTMAGELFF. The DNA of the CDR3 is TGTGCCAGCAGCCAGACTATGGCCGGGGAGCTGTTTTTT. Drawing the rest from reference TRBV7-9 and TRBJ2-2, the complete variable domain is DTGVSQNPRHKITKRGQNVTFRCDPISEHNRLYWYRQTLGQGPEFLTYFQNEAQLEKSRLLSDRFSAERPKGSFSTLEIQRTEQGDSAMYLCASSQTMAGELFFGEGSRLTVL.

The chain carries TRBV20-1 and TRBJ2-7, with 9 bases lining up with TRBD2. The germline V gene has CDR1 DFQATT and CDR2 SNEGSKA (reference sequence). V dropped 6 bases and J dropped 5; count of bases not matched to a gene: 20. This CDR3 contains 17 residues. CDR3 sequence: CSARDSMSGLANHEQYF. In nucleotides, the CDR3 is TGCAGTGCCCGTGACTCCATGTCGGGACTAGCCAACCACGAGCAGTACTTC.

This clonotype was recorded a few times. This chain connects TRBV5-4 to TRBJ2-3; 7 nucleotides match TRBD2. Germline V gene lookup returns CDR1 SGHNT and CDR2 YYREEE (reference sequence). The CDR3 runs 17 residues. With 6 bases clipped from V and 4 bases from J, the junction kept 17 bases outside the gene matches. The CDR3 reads CASTPATSLKVPDTQYF. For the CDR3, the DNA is TGTGCCAGCACCCCCGCGACTAGCCTCAAGGTACCAGATACGCAGTATTTT.

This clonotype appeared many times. CDR3: CASSAGTSGSGETQYF. CDR3 bases: TGCGCCAGCAGCGCCGGGACTAGCGGGAGTGGGGAGACCCAGTACTTC. This chain connects TRBV5-1 to TRBJ2-5; 14 positions match TRBD2. CDR1 SGHRS and CDR2 YFSETQ come from the germline V gene. This CDR3 has 16 amino acids. Trimming removed 4 bases from V and 5 bases from J; junction bases left unmatched: 7.

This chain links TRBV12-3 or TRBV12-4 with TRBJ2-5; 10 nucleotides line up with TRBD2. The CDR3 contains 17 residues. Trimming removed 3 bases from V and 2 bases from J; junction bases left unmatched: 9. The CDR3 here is CASSLISGGLKQETQYF. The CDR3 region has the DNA TGTGCCAGCAGTTTGATTAGCGGGGGGCTCAAGCAAGAGACCCAGTACTTC.

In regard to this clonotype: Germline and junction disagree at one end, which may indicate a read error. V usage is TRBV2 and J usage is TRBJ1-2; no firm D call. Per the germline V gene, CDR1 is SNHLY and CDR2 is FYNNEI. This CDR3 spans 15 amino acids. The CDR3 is CASTEGGPANYGYTF. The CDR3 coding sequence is TGTGCCAGCACTGAAGGCGGGCCCGCTAACTATGGCTACACCTTC.

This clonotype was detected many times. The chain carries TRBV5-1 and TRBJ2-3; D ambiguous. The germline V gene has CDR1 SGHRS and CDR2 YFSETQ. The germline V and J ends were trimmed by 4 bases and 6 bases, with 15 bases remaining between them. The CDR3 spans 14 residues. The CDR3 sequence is CASSDGFLPDTQYF. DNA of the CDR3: TGCGCCAGCAGCGATGGCTTCCTCCCCGATACGCAGTATTTT.

The DNA for the CDR3 is TGTGCCAGCAGCTTAGGGCGGAGTCAGCCCCAGCATTTT. The encoded protein is CASSLGRSQPQHF. V usage is TRBV13 and J usage is TRBJ1-5; no firm D call. The CDR3 has 13 amino acids. Germline V CDR1 and CDR2: PRHDT, FYEKMQ (reference sequence). Trimming took 0 bases from V and 6 from J, leaving 6 bases between them.

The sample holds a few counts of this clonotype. CDR3 sequence (DNA): TGTGCCAGCAGAGACAGGGAGAGCTCCTACAATGAGCAGTTCTTC. This encodes CASRDRESSYNEQFF. V and J are TRBV6-2 or TRBV6-3 and TRBJ2-1; 7 bases fit TRBD1. V lost 6 bases to trimming and J lost 0 bases; unmatched junction nucleotides: 5. Germline-derived CDR1 and CDR2 are MNHEY and SVGEGT. The CDR3 loop spans 15 amino acids.

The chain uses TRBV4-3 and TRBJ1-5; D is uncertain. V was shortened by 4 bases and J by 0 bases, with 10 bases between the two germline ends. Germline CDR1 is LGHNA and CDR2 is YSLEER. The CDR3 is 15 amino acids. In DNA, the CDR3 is TGCGCCAGCAGCCCTGACCTGTATAGCAATCAGCCCCAGCATTTT. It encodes CASSPDLYSNQPQHF.

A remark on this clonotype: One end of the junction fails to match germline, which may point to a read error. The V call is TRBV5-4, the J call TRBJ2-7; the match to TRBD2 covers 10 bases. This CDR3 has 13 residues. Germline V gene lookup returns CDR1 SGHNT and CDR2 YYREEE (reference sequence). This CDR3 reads CTSRQLAGGEQYF. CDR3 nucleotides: TGTACCAGCAGACAGTTAGCGGGAGGCGAGCAGTACTTC.

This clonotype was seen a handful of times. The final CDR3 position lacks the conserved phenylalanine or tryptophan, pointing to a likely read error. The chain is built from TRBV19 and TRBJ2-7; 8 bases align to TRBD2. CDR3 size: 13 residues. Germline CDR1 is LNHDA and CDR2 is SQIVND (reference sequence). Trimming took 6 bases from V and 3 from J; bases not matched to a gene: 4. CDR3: CASRRGGFYEQYL. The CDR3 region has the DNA TGTGCCAGTAGGCGCGGGGGGTTCTACGAGCAGTACCTC.